This T cell receptor (beta chain) is drawn from a study of tumor-infiltrating lymphocytes in primary liver carcinoma. Turning to the study itself: Tumors, staged T1-T3 N0M0, spanned 4.2 to 10 cm. Study results and caveats: All five tumor regions shared only about 7.5-24% of top clones.

With a constant-region primer, TCR beta cDNA was made from 450 to 650 ng of total RNA. Slightly modified ARM-PCR served as the procedure for the TCR beta libraries. These libraries came from three rounds of nested multiplex PCR. TRBV1-TRBV30 forward primers paired with a C-beta reverse primer were used in the first two PCR rounds, which ran approximately 11 cycles each. TCRdb called the multiplex PCR reads again in MiXCR, with one record for every CDR3 protein. This sample has 45,000 to 65,000 distinct CDR3 sequences, with over 75% found just once. Note on this clonotype: Its target is not known. The CDR3 does not close with the conserved phenylalanine or tryptophan, likely indicating a read error.

The CDR3 runs to 13 residues. CDR1 and CDR2 (germline): SQVTM, ANQGSEA. Trimming took off 5 bases at V and 3 bases at J, with 10 bases between the two ends. Between roughly 20 and 33 mg of unsorted bulk tissue served as the source from which RNA and DNA were co-extracted. Among the patients, all had chronic HBV infection and none had been treated. The chain employs TRBV29-1 and TRBJ2-2; D is perhaps TRBD1 (5 bases). Specimen: liver tumor tissue from sampling region 5. Subset described: tumor region T5, tumor centre. This TCR came from a man in his forties with primary liver carcinoma and hepatitis B virus infection. CDR3 region: CSVLREDTGELFI. The CDR3, as DNA: TGCAGCGTTCTCAGGGAAGACACCGGGGAGCTGTTTATT.